A single sample is the source of the 8 T cell receptor beta chains below, sequenced in a study of human T cells and chemical hapten exposure. The time point denotes: pre-sensitization, week 0. Noted treatment: therapeutic diphenylcyclopropenone sensitization with weekly scalp DPC. TCRdb independently ran MiXCR on the RACE reads; one entry per CDR3 protein. The sample records 380,000 or so distinct CDR3 sequences, around 5.5% being singletons. The sequences come from whole blood, collected in connection with sensitization to the hapten diphenylcyclopropenone (DPC). The receptors here all came from a young woman with alopecia areata. Some clones in this sample may be carry-over from other donors' samples.

This clonotype was detected many times. The CDR3 reads CASSSNTIEAFF. DNA for the CDR3: TGTGCCAGCAGTTCGAATACTATTGAAGCTTTCTTT. This rearrangement joins TRBV6-2 or TRBV6-3 to TRBJ1-1, with no clear D. The germline V and J ends were trimmed by 4 bases and 7 bases, with 10 bases remaining between them. Germline CDR1 reads MNHEY; CDR2 reads SVGEGT. The length of the CDR3 is 12 residues.

This clonotype came up a few times. V gene TRBV10-2 combines with J gene TRBJ1-6; the match to TRBD1 covers 8 bases. V trimming: 6 bases; J trimming: 8 bases; junction bases outside the gene matches: 15. This CDR3 has 17 amino acids. Per the germline V gene, CDR1 is WSHSY and CDR2 is SAAADI. CDR3 coding DNA: TGCGCCAGCAGCCCTTACCGTCGGGACAGGATGGATTCACCCCTCCACTTT. It yields the protein CASSPYRRDRMDSPLHF.

V and J are TRBV7-3 and TRBJ1-1, with D possibly matching TRBD1 (5 bases). Germline lookup yields CDR1 SGHTA and CDR2 FQGTGA. The length of the CDR3 is 15 residues. V dropped 2 bases and J dropped 1 base, with 11 bases sitting between them. The CDR3 coding sequence is TGTGCCAGCAGCTTATTGCCAGGGCCGAACACTGAAGCTTTCTTT. As protein: CASSLLPGPNTEAFF. The whole variable domain, filled in from reference TRBV7-3 and TRBJ1-1, reads GAGVSQTPSNKVTEKGKYVELRCDPISGHTALYWYRQSLGQGPEFLIYFQGTGAADDSGLPNDRFFAVRPEGSVSTLKIQRTERGDSAVYLCASSLLPGPNTEAFFGQGTRLTVV.

This clonotype was recorded many times. The genes are TRBV2 and TRBJ1-1; maybe TRBD1 (6 bases). Germline CDR1 SNHLY, CDR2 FYNNEI. CDR3 length equals 12 residues. Trimming left V 9 bases short and J 4 bases short, with 12 bases between. The CDR3 is CASDRDTTEAFF. CDR3 sequence (DNA): TGTGCCAGTGACCGGGACACCACTGAAGCTTTCTTT.

The sample holds a few counts of this clonotype. The chain is built from TRBV28 and TRBJ2-3; D is undetermined. This CDR3 comprises 14 residues. V lost 0 bases and J lost 4, with 8 bases in between. Germline CDR1 reads MDHEN; CDR2 reads SYDVKM. The CDR3 sequence is CASSLWESADTQYF. The DNA for the CDR3 is TGTGCCAGCAGTTTATGGGAATCCGCAGATACGCAGTATTTT.

This clonotype was seen a few times. The chain carries TRBV6-5 and TRBJ2-7, with 11 bases identical to TRBD2. The CDR3 sequence is 14 residues long. Germline assignment: CDR1 MNHEY and CDR2 SVGAGI. Trimming removed 2 bases from V and 5 bases from J; junction bases left unmatched: 2. The CDR3 spells CASSYQLAGDEQYF. CDR3 DNA sequence: TGTGCCAGCAGTTACCAACTAGCGGGGGACGAGCAGTACTTC.

This chain joins TRBV19 and TRBJ2-3; maybe TRBD1 (5 bases). Germline assignment: CDR1 LNHDA and CDR2 SQIVND (reference sequence). This CDR3 spans 16 amino acids. Trimming took 5 bases from V and 0 from J, leaving 15 bases between them. Written as DNA, the CDR3 is TGTGCCAGTAGTGTGACAGCTTTTCCTAGCACAGATACGCAGTATTTT. This translates into CASSVTAFPSTDTQYF. The complete variable domain, with remaining parts taken from reference TRBV19 and TRBJ2-3, reads DGGITQSPKYLFRKEGQNVTLSCEQNLNHDAMYWYRQDPGQGLRLIYYSQIVNDFQKGDIAEGYSVSREKKESFPLTVTSAQKNPTAFYLCASSVTAFPSTDTQYFGPGTRLTVL.

This clonotype was detected a few times. The V call is TRBV5-1, the J call TRBJ2-7; a weak D match, TRBD2 (6 bases). The germline CDR1 and CDR2 sequences are SGHRS and YFSETQ. This CDR3 is 17 amino acids long. V lost 3 bases, J lost 2 bases, and 21 bases lay in between. CDR3 nucleotides: TGCGCCAGCAGCTGGCTGGGAGCGCGGGGCAGCCCCTACGAGCAGTACTTC. It translates to CASSWLGARGSPYEQYF. Supplemented by reference TRBV5-1 and TRBJ2-7, the full variable domain reads KAGVTQTPRYLIKTRGQQVTLSCSPISGHRSVSWYQQTPGQGLQFLFEYFSETQRNKGNFPGRFSGRQFSNSRSEMNVSTLELGDSALYLCASSWLGARGSPYEQYFGPGTRLTVT.